This T cell receptor beta chain was captured in a study of T cell responses to AZD1222 COVID-19 vaccine (dated by TCRdb to about 2021). Background on the whole study: AZD1222 recipients with second doses at about 4 weeks or about 12 weeks were pooled, because spike-specific TCR depth and breadth did not differ between schedules. Trial participants were enrolled into age subgroups of 18-55, 56-69 and 70-plus years, which contained roughly 150, 30 and 60 TCR-sequenced participants, respectively. TCR sequencing was performed for roughly 240 trial participants, of whom about 200 were given two doses of AZD1222 and about 25 were given two doses of MenACWY control vaccine. The paper as a whole reports these results and caveats: Participants were mostly white British and included more females than males, and it was suggested by the authors that clonal diversity may have been underestimated. CD4 TCRs associated with the vaccine covered the entire spike protein, and the dominant responses were in regions 160-218 and 743-854. Conclusions about previously exposed vaccinees were limited because only six AZD1222 recipients were SARS-CoV-2 seropositive at baseline. Because no day 14 peak-response samples were available, the repertoires could be characterized only after the peak T cell response. A significant rise in spike-specific TCR breadth and depth was observed after two AZD1222 doses relative to day 0 and relative to MenACWY recipients. The 56-69-year group was small, and its depth increase did not reach significance, likely because of low power. Reportedly, almost half of the unique spike-specific TCRs recognized epitopes lying outside the regions that are mutated in the B.1.351 and B.1.1.7 variants.

V is pared back by 4 bases and J by 5 bases, with 11 bases lying between the germline termini. The CDR3 measures 13 amino acids from cysteine to phenylalanine. Only the CDR3 region is kept as DNA, spanning 39 bases read in frame from base 1. CDR1 and CDR2, looked up from the germline V gene, are SNHLY and FYNNEI. To note about this clone: Its antigen target is currently unknown. Within one base of it there is no much larger clone, and no base qualities were kept.

In light of the paper, this sample's time point label describes: baseline before first vaccination. The vaccinee samples were drawn from two UK trials, COV001 and COV002, one of which was a single-blind randomized controlled phase 2/3 trial testing AZD1222 (ChAdOx1 nCoV-19) in healthy adults. For TCRbeta chain sequencing, PBMC samples from trial participants were taken at day 0 and at day 28 after the second dose. The CDR3 regions of human TCRbeta chains were analyzed by immunosequencing. The paper's processing steps were these. TCRs in the repertoires were compared against a reference library of SARS-CoV-2-specific TCRs that had been generated with the MIRA antigen-specificity platform. Breadth meant the fraction of unique TCRs that were SARS-CoV-2-associated, whereas depth meant the fraction of total T cells that were SARS-CoV-2-associated. Using the MIRA data, every spike-specific TCR was mapped to the spike region that the TCR reacted to and assigned to either a CD4 or a CD8 class. Log10-transformed breadth and depth values were compared by one-way ANOVA with Sidak's multiple comparisons tests. TCRdb obtained this table from immuneACCESS and retained in-frame rearrangements with V and J assigned. These tables miss some clones; where compared with another copy, unresolved V genes account for less than half of the shortfall, and the remainder is unexplained. That table supplies the V and J calls and clone size; D and trimming were determined from the DNA. A total of about 110,000 clones appear in this sample, around 86% of them only once. The ten largest make up about 1.2% of the sample.

The sequences come from peripheral blood, collected on day 0 of AZD1222 vaccination. The source is an adult in good health. The V and J genes are TRBV2 and TRBJ1-1, with no confident D gene call. The DNA is as follows: TGTGCCAGCAGTGTACGGGTTGAGACTGAAGCTTTCTTT. It translates to CASSVRVETEAFF. The entire variable domain, with the stretches around the CDR3 drawn from the reference TRBV2 and TRBJ1-1 proteins, is EPEVTQTPSHQVTQMGQEVILRCVPISNHLYFYWYRQILGQKVEFLVSFYNNEISEKSEIFDDQFSVERPDGSNFTLKIRSTKLEDSAMYFCASSVRVETEAFFGQGTRLTVV.